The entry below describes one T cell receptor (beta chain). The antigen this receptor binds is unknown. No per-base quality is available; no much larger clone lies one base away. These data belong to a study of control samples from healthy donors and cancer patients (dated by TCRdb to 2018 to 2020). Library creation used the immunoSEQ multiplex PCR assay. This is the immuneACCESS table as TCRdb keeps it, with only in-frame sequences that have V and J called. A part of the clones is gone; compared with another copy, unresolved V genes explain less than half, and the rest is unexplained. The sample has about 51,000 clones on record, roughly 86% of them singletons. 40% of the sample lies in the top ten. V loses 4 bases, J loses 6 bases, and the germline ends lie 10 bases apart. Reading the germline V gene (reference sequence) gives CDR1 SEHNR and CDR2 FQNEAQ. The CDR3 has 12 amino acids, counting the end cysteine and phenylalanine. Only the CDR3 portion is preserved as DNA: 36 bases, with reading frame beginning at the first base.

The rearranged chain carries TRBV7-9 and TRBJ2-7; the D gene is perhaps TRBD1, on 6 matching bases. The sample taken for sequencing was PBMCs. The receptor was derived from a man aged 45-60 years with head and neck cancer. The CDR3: CASSSQGLEQYF. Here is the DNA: TGTGCCAGCAGCTCCCAGGGGCTCGAGCAGTACTTC.